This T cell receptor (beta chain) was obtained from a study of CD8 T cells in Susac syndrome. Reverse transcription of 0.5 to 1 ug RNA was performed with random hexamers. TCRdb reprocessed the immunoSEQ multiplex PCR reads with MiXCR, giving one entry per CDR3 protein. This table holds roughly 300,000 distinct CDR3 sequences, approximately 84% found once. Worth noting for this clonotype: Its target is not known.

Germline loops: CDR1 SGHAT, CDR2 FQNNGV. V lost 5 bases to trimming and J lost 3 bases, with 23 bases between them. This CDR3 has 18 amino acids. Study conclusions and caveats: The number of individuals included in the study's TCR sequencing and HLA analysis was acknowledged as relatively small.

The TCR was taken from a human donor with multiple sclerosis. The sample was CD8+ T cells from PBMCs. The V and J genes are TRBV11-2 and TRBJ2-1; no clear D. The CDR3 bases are TGTGCCAGCAGCCCTCTTCATACCCGATCGGCCTACTACAATGAGCAGTTCTTC. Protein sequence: CASSPLHTRSAYYNEQFF.